A selection of T cell receptor beta chains follows, all from one sample in a study of blood T cell repertoires in COVID-19. The method was immunoSEQ multiplex PCR; TCRdb's version includes in-frame clones alone and lacks a portion of them. The data hold 150,000 or so clones, with 75% to 90% observed a single time. Sequencing used peripheral blood. These receptors were taken from a woman in her thirties or forties with acute or convalescent COVID-19. The CDR3 runs from the conserved cysteine through the conserved F or W. The D gene is left open where the match is weak. The listing skips clone size in some rows; elsewhere it reads once, few, many or a size class.

d_gene: -
v_gene: TRBV27
j_gene: TRBJ1-5
abundance: once
CDR3aa: CEEGNQPQHF
CDR3nt: TGTGAGGAGGGCAATCAGCCCCAGCATTTT

d_gene: -
v_gene: TRBV24-1
j_gene: TRBJ2-5
abundance: -
CDR3aa: CATSDLGLGQETQYF
CDR3nt: TGTGCCACCAGTGACTTGGGGCTCGGCCAAGAGACCCAGTACTTC

d_gene: -
v_gene: TRBV28
j_gene: TRBJ1-2
abundance: -
CDR3aa: CASTQGGGFNYGYTF
CDR3nt: TGTGCCAGCACCCAAGGTGGGGGGTTTAACTATGGCTACACCTTC

d_gene: TRBD1
v_gene: TRBV15
j_gene: TRBJ1-2
abundance: -
CDR3aa: CATSRGGTGDDYGYTF
CDR3nt: TGTGCCACCAGCAGAGGGGGGACAGGGGACGACTATGGCTACACCTTC

d_gene: -
v_gene: TRBV5-6
j_gene: TRBJ2-4
abundance: -
CDR3aa: CASSLGVTAKNIQYF
CDR3nt: TGTGCCAGCAGCTTGGGGGTGACAGCAAAAAACATTCAGTACTTC

d_gene: -
v_gene: TRBV3-1/TRBV3-2
j_gene: TRBJ2-3
abundance: -
CDR3aa: CASSLYTDTQYF
CDR3nt: TGTGCCAGCAGCCTATACACAGATACGCAGTATTTT

d_gene: TRBD2
v_gene: TRBV6-6
j_gene: TRBJ2-3
abundance: -
CDR3aa: CASTLAGGLTDTQYF
CDR3nt: TGTGCCAGCACCTTAGCGGGGGGGCTCACAGATACGCAGTATTTT

d_gene: TRBD1
v_gene: TRBV5-1
j_gene: TRBJ2-1
abundance: -
CDR3aa: CASSLDRDRGIGEQFF
CDR3nt: TGCGCCAGCAGCTTGGACAGGGACAGGGGTATCGGGGAGCAGTTCTTC

d_gene: TRBD1
v_gene: TRBV10-2
j_gene: TRBJ1-1
abundance: -
CDR3aa: CASSTGASTEAFF
CDR3nt: TGCGCCTCTTCGACAGGGGCGTCAACTGAAGCTTTCTTT

d_gene: TRBD1
v_gene: TRBV7-6
j_gene: TRBJ1-5
abundance: few
CDR3aa: CASSLLAGGDQPQHF
CDR3nt: TGTGCCAGCAGCTTATTAGCAGGGGGAGATCAGCCCCAGCATTTT

d_gene: -
v_gene: TRBV28
j_gene: TRBJ1-2
abundance: -
CDR3aa: CASSLTDSWNYGYTF
CDR3nt: TGTGCCAGCAGCCTGACCGACAGTTGGAACTATGGCTACACCTTC

d_gene: -
v_gene: TRBV5-1
j_gene: TRBJ1-1
abundance: -
CDR3aa: CASSLNAINTEAFF
CDR3nt: TGCGCCAGCAGCTTGAACGCGATTAACACTGAAGCTTTCTTT

d_gene: TRBD2
v_gene: TRBV15
j_gene: TRBJ2-1
abundance: -
CDR3aa: CATSRSGLAGYNEQFF
CDR3nt: TGTGCCACCAGCAGATCAGGACTAGCGGGTTACAATGAGCAGTTCTTC

d_gene: TRBD2
v_gene: TRBV5-1
j_gene: TRBJ2-2
abundance: -
CDR3aa: CASKLASGSTGELFF
CDR3nt: TGCGCCAGCAAGTTGGCTAGCGGGAGTACCGGGGAGCTGTTTTTT

d_gene: TRBD1
v_gene: TRBV29-1
j_gene: TRBJ2-3
abundance: -
CDR3aa: CSVEDLRGPSSTDTQYF
CDR3nt: TGCAGCGTTGAAGATCTCAGGGGGCCGTCTAGCACAGATACGCAGTATTTT

d_gene: -
v_gene: TRBV30
j_gene: TRBJ1-5
abundance: -
CDR3aa: CAWSVPGRQPQHF
CDR3nt: TGTGCCTGGAGTGTACCAGGGCGGCAGCCCCAGCATTTT

d_gene: TRBD1
v_gene: TRBV3-1/TRBV3-2
j_gene: TRBJ1-1
abundance: once
CDR3aa: CASISETGSATEAFF
CDR3nt: TGTGCCAGCATCTCGGAGACAGGGTCGGCCACTGAAGCTTTCTTT

d_gene: -
v_gene: TRBV6-5
j_gene: TRBJ2-7
abundance: -
CDR3aa: CASSYGRYSSYEQYF
CDR3nt: TGTGCCAGCAGTTACGGGCGTTACAGCTCCTACGAGCAGTACTTC